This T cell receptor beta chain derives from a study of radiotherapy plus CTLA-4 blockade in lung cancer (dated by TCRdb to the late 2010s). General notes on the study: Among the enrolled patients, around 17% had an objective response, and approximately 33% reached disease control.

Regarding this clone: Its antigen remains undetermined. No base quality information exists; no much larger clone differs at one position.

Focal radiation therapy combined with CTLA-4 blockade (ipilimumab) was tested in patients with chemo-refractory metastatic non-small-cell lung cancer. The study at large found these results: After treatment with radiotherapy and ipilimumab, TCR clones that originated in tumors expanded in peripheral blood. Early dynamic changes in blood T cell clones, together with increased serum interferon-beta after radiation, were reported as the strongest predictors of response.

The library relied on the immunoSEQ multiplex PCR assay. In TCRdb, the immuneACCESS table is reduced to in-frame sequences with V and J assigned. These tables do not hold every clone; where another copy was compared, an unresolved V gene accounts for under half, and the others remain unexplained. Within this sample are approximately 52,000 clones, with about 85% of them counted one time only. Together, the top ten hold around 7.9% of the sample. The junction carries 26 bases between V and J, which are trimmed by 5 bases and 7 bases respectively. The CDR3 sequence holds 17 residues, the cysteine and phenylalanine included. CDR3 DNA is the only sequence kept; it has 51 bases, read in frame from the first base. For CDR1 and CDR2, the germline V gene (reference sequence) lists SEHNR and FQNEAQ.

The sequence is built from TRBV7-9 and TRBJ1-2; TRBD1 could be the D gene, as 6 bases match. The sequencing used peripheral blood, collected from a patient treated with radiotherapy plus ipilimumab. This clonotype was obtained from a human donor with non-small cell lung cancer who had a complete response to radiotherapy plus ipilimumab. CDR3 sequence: CASSGTIGQTSKVGYTF. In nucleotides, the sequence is TGTGCCAGCAGCGGAACCATAGGACAGACCAGTAAGGTTGGCTACACCTTC.